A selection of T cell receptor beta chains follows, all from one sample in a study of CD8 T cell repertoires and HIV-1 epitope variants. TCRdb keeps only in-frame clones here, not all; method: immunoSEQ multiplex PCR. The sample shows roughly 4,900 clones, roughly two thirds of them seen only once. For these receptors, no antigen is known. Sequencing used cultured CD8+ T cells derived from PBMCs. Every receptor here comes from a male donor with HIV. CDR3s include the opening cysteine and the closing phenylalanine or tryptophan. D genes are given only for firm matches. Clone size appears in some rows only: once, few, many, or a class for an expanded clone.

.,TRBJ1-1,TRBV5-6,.,CASSLGMAEAFF,TGTGCCAGCAGCTTGGGTATGGCTGAAGCTTTCTTT
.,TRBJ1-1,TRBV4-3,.,CASSQDPGGGTEAFF,TGCGCCAGCAGCCAAGATCCTGGGGGTGGCACTGAAGCTTTCTTT
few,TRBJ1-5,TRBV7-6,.,CASSPAGNQPQHF,TGTGCCAGCAGCCCGGCGGGCAATCAGCCCCAGCATTTT
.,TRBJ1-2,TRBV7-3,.,CASSPDQGDGYGYTF,TGTGCCAGCAGCCCCGATCAGGGAGACGGGTATGGCTACACCTTC
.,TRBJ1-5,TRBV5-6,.,CASSLGLGNQPQHF,TGTGCCAGCAGCTTGGGCCTTGGCAATCAGCCCCAGCATTTT
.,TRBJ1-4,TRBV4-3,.,CASSQGPRQSINEKLFF,TGCGCCAGCAGCCAAGGTCCTAGACAGTCCATTAATGAAAAACTGTTTTTT
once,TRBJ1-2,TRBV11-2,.,CASSFAMGRGVNNGYTF,TGTGCCAGCAGCTTCGCTATGGGCCGAGGGGTGAATAATGGCTACACCTTC
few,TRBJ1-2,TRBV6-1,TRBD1,CASSASRTGLLYGYTF,TGTGCCAGCAGTGCCTCAAGGACAGGGCTTCTCTATGGCTACACCTTC
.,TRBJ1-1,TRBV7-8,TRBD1,CASSLEVGARDRGTGTEAFF,TGTGCCAGCAGCTTAGAGGTCGGCGCGAGGGACAGGGGAACGGGCACTGAAGCTTTCTTT
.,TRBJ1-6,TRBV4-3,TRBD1,CASSQEIGGILPLHF,TGCGCCAGCAGCCAAGAGATAGGGGGCATCTTACCCCTCCACTTT
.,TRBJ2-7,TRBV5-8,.,CASSLEGSYEQYF,TGTGCCAGCAGCTTGGAGGGTTCCTACGAGCAGTACTTC
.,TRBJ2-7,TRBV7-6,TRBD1,CASSLGQYLREQYF,TGTGCCAGCAGCTTGGGACAGTACCTTCGTGAGCAGTACTTC
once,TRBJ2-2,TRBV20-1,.,CSASDTGELFF,TGCAGTGCTAGCGACACCGGGGAGCTGTTTTTT
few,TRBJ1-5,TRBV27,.,CASSLSFSNQPQHF,TGTGCCAGCAGTTTATCGTTTAGCAATCAGCCCCAGCATTTT
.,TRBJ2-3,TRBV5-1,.,CASSLGPGVGEDTQYF,TGCGCCAGCAGCTTGGGGCCGGGAGTGGGAGAAGATACGCAGTATTTT
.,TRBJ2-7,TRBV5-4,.,CASSLGQYLREQYF,TGTGCCAGCAGCTTGGGACAGTACCTTCGTGAGCAGTACTTC
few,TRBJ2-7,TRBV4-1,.,CASSQDWRPPGNEQYF,TGCGCCAGCAGCCAAGATTGGCGCCCACCGGGTAACGAGCAGTACTTC